This T cell receptor beta chain was captured in a study of blood T cell repertoires in COVID-19 (dated by TCRdb to 2018 to 2021). Some background on the complete study: The collaborator samples originated in the United States, Italy and Spain and spanned the acute and convalescent phases of COVID-19. The prospective study material was composed of cDNA or gDNA derived from T cells, B-cell-depleted T cells, or PBMCs. The dataset comprised deeply sampled blood TCRbeta repertoires from subjects exposed to, actively infected with, or recovered from COVID-19. The repertoires were released in a freely available public database meant as a resource for research on the immune response to SARS-CoV-2. Samples were obtained from the ongoing ImmuneRACE study (first 160 participants) and from roughly 1,300 subjects provided by 6 global collaborators. A de-identified subject ID, COVID-19 status, age in years and sex were almost always included in the sample metadata. Where available, HLA class I and class II types were taken from metadata supplied by the sample provider and were not determined by assay-based typing. Results the study describes overall, beyond this receptor: Clinical and demographic metadata were provided uncurated, with the amount varying by source and participant.

Participants in the prospective study were aged about 18 to 95 years, lived in 24 United States geographic areas, and enrolled through a virtual design. In the prospective study, cohorts were assigned on the basis of participant-reported clinical history obtained from a screening survey and a study questionnaire. Exposed participants were defined as having been in contact with someone with a PCR-confirmed or clinician-diagnosed COVID-19 case within 2 weeks of study entry. Each participant in the prospective study had whole blood, serum and a nasopharyngeal or oropharyngeal swab collected by mobile phlebotomists. Over a roughly 2-month period, participants in the prospective study had the option of providing additional blood draws and questionnaires. Prospective study blood samples were shipped either frozen or at room temperature before DNA extraction. Note on this clone: There is no known antigen for this receptor. No quality values exist for individual bases; no much larger clone is one base distant.

TCRbeta CDR3 regions were amplified from genomic DNA by means of the immunoSEQ Assay, a bias-controlled multiplex PCR. Under the source paper's analysis protocol: The number of nucleated cells in each sample was estimated by amplification of reference gene primers within the assay. Sequence reads were collapsed and filtered to measure the absolute abundance of every unique TCRbeta CDR3 rearrangement. For each sample, productive Simpson clonality was calculated as the square root of Simpson's diversity index across productive rearrangements. In TCRdb, the immuneACCESS table is reduced to in-frame sequences with V and J assigned. These tables do not hold every clone; where another copy was compared, an unresolved V gene accounts for under half, and the others remain unexplained. That table gives V, J and clone size, and the DNA gave D and trimming. The sample records over 350,000 clones, roughly nine tenths of which are singletons. The biggest ten clones account for around 0.86% of the sample.

The clonotype originates from a middle-aged woman who had been exposed to COVID-19. Source material: PBMCs or T cells enriched from blood (not recorded which).

The nucleotides read TGTGCCAGCAGTTTACAGAATGAAGCTTTCTTT. It translates as CASSLQNEAFF. Recombination joined TRBV12-3 or TRBV12-4 with TRBJ1-1, with no confidently assigned D gene. Trimming removed 2 bases from V and 7 bases from J, leaving 5 bases between the germline ends. The cysteine opens and the phenylalanine closes a CDR3 of 11 amino acids. Kept here is only the CDR3 DNA, which spans 33 bases and is read in frame from base 1.